These T cell receptor beta chains were read from a single sample in a study of yellow fever vaccine responses in identical twins. TCRdb ran MiXCR on the RT-PCR reads and lists one entry per CDR3 protein. The top ten clones hold about 4.8% of a sample with some 20,000 distinct CDR3 sequences, under 85% of them seen once. The input for sequencing was T cells from blood (PBMCs), unsorted or a sorted subset (not recorded which), taken before or after yellow fever vaccination (not recorded which). These receptors were obtained from a young woman who received the yellow fever vaccine. CDR3s include the opening cysteine and the closing phenylalanine or tryptophan. The D gene is left open where the match is weak. The listing skips clone size in some rows; elsewhere it reads once, few, many or a size class.

d_call j_call clone_size v_call cdr3_aa cdr3_nt
TRBD2 TRBJ2-1 NA TRBV11-3 CASSPSIGLAAIRDEQFF TGTGCCAGCAGCCCTAGCATTGGGCTAGCGGCAATCAGGGATGAGCAGTTCTTC
NA TRBJ2-1 NA TRBV15 CATSTRGAYNEQFF TGTGCCACCAGCACCCGTGGGGCATACAATGAGCAGTTCTTC
TRBD2 TRBJ2-3 NA TRBV13 CASSLRDPSGSTDTQYF TGTGCCAGCAGCTTAAGGGACCCTAGCGGGAGCACAGATACGCAGTATTTT
NA TRBJ1-4 NA TRBV29-1 CSAASGVNEKLFF TGCAGCGCCGCTTCTGGCGTCAATGAAAAACTGTTTTTT
TRBD2 TRBJ2-1 NA TRBV2 CASTGPNSGAVSYNEQFF TGTGCCAGCACGGGCCCAAATAGCGGGGCCGTCTCCTACAATGAGCAGTTCTTC
TRBD2 TRBJ2-1 NA TRBV13 CASSSLAGNEQFF TGTGCCAGCAGCTCCTTAGCGGGCAATGAGCAGTTCTTC
TRBD1 TRBJ1-3 NA TRBV4-2 CASTTLMTGEGNTIYF TGTGCCAGCACGACTCTTATGACAGGGGAAGGAAACACCATATATTTT
NA TRBJ1-5 few TRBV20-1 CSASSGINQPQHF TGCAGTGCTAGTTCCGGGATCAATCAGCCCCAGCATTTT
NA TRBJ2-7 NA TRBV7-9 CASSSTGLHEQYF TGTGCCAGCAGCTCCACAGGGCTCCACGAGCAGTACTTC
TRBD1 TRBJ2-7 NA TRBV19 CASSIGTGAEQYF TGTGCCAGTAGCATAGGGACAGGGGCCGAGCAGTACTTC
TRBD2 TRBJ2-7 NA TRBV29-1 CSVEDNRGGSSYEQYF TGCAGCGTTGAAGATAACCGGGGCGGGAGTTCCTACGAGCAGTACTTC
NA TRBJ2-1 NA TRBV10-3 CATHSYNEQFF TGTGCCACTCACTCCTACAATGAGCAGTTCTTC
NA TRBJ2-7 NA TRBV12-3/TRBV12-4 CASSFGFTYEQYF TGTGCCAGCAGTTTTGGTTTTACCTACGAGCAGTACTTC
NA TRBJ2-5 NA TRBV12-3/TRBV12-4 CASSPHISGEETQYF TGTGCCAGCAGTCCGCACATAAGCGGAGAAGAGACCCAGTACTTC
NA TRBJ2-1 NA TRBV20-1 CSARVTGLRSLTYNEQFF TGCAGTGCTAGAGTAACAGGGCTCCGAAGCCTGACCTACAATGAGCAGTTCTTC
TRBD1 TRBJ2-5 NA TRBV9 CASSVSGTGTRAQYF TGTGCCAGCAGCGTATCCGGGACAGGTACCAGGGCCCAGTACTTC
NA TRBJ2-7 NA TRBV19 CASSRNGLQRYEQYF TGTGCCAGTAGTCGGAATGGTCTCCAAAGGTACGAGCAGTACTTC
NA TRBJ1-2 few TRBV12-3/TRBV12-4 CASSVRGRSYGYTF TGTGCCAGCTCCGTACGGGGAAGGAGCTATGGCTACACCTTC
NA TRBJ1-1 NA TRBV7-2 CASSSLSGATEAFF TGTGCCAGCAGCTCCCTGTCGGGGGCCACTGAAGCTTTCTTT
NA TRBJ1-1 NA TRBV28 CASSAPGHNTEAFF TGTGCCAGCAGTGCCCCGGGACACAACACTGAAGCTTTCTTT
NA TRBJ1-2 NA TRBV20-1 CSAPSTSYGYTF TGCAGTGCGCCCTCCACTAGCTATGGCTACACCTTC
NA TRBJ2-5 NA TRBV6-1 CASSQTLAVQETQYF TGTGCCAGCAGTCAAACCTTAGCGGTCCAAGAGACCCAGTACTTC
NA TRBJ2-1 few TRBV9 CASSVSRFGDEQFF TGTGCCAGCAGCGTAAGTCGATTTGGGGATGAGCAGTTCTTC
TRBD2 TRBJ2-7 NA TRBV11-1 CASSLESGSTYEQYF TGTGCCAGCAGCTTAGAGAGCGGGAGTACGTACGAGCAGTACTTC
NA TRBJ1-6 NA TRBV11-1 CASAEGWNSPLHF TGTGCCAGCGCGGAGGGCTGGAATTCACCCCTCCACTTT
NA TRBJ2-2 few TRBV10-1 CASSERGTGELFF TGCGCCAGCAGTGAAAGGGGAACCGGGGAGCTGTTTTTT